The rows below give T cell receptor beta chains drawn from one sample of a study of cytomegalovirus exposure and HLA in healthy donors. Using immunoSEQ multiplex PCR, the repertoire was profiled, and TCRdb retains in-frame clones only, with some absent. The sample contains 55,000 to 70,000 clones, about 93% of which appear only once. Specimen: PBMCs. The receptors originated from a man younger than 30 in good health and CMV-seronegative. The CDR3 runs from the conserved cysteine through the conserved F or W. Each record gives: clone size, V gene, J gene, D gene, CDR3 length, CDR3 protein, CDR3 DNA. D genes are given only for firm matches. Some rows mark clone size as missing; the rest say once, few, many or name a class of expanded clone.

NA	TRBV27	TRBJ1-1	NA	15	CASSSHLRRGTEAFF	TGTGCCAGCAGTTCTCACCTTCGGAGGGGAACTGAAGCTTTCTTT
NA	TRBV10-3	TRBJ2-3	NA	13	CAALSGYTDTQYF	TGTGCCGCCCTCAGTGGTTACACAGATACGCAGTATTTT
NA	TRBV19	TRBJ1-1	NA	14	CASRFRDFSTEAFF	TGTGCCAGTAGATTCCGGGACTTTAGCACTGAAGCTTTCTTT
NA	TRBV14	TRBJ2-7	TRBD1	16	CASSQWTGGRLGEQYF	TGTGCCAGCAGCCAATGGACAGGGGGGAGATTGGGCGAGCAGTACTTC
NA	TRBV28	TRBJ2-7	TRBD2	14	CASSLAGGTREQYF	TGTGCCAGCAGTTTAGCGGGAGGGACCAGGGAGCAGTACTTC
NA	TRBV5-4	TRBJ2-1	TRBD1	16	CASSLGWDRGSNEQFF	TGTGCCAGCAGCTTGGGCTGGGACAGGGGTTCCAATGAGCAGTTCTTC
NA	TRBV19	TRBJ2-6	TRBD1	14	CASRETGEANVLTF	TGTGCCAGTAGAGAGACAGGGGAGGCCAACGTCCTGACTTTC
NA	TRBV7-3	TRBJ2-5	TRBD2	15	CASSATGGVQETQYF	TGTGCCAGCAGCGCCACGGGGGGGGTCCAAGAGACCCAGTACTTC
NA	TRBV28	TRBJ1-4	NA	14	CASSLGGNNEKLFF	TGTGCCAGCAGTTTAGGGGGCAATAATGAAAAACTGTTTTTT
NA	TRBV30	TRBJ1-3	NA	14	CAWTTGDTGNTIYF	TGTGCCTGGACTACTGGCGACACTGGAAACACCATATATTTT
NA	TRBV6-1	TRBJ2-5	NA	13	CASSWGLAETQYF	TGTGCCAGCAGTTGGGGGCTCGCGGAGACCCAGTACTTC
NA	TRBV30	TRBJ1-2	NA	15	CAWSLPGTSLYGYTF	TGTGCCTGGAGTTTACCCGGGACTAGCTTGTACGGCTACACCTTC
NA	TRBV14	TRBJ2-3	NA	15	CASSQDLSGADTQYF	TGTGCCAGCAGCCAAGATCTTTCGGGAGCAGATACGCAGTATTTT
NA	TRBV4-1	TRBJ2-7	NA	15	CASSQTSDWSYEQYF	TGCGCCAGCAGCCAAACCTCGGACTGGTCCTACGAGCAGTACTTC
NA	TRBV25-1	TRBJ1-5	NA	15	CASSESGVGNQPQHF	TGTGCCAGCAGTGAGTCAGGGGTGGGCAATCAGCCCCAGCATTTT
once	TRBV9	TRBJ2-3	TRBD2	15	CASSSREGYTDTQYF	TGTGCCAGCAGCTCGCGGGAGGGGTACACAGATACGCAGTATTTT
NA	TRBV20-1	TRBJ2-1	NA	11	CSARERQEQFF	TGCAGTGCAAGGGAGAGGCAAGAGCAGTTCTTC
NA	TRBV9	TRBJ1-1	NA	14	CASSVGGGGTEAFF	TGTGCCAGCAGCGTAGGCGGGGGGGGGACTGAAGCTTTCTTT
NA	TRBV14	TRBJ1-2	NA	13	CASSQGRVGGYTF	TGTGCCAGCAGCCAAGGGAGGGTTGGTGGCTACACCTTC
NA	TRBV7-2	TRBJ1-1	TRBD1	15	CASSAIQGFTTEAFF	TGTGCCAGCAGCGCGATACAGGGGTTCACAACTGAAGCTTTCTTT
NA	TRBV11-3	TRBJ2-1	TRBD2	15	CASSRLAGAPYEQFF	TGTGCCAGCAGCCGGTTAGCGGGAGCACCTTATGAGCAGTTCTTC
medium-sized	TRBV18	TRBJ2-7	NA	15	CASSPRKSRVYEQYF	TGTGCCAGCTCACCTAGAAAATCCAGGGTCTACGAGCAGTACTTC
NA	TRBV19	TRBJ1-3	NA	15	CASSLSSFSGNTIYF	TGTGCCAGTAGTCTCTCGTCCTTCTCTGGAAACACCATATATTTT
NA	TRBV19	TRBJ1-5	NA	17	CASSFLGGRGGNQPQHF	TGTGCCAGTAGCTTCCTGGGGGGGCGAGGGGGCAATCAGCCCCAGCATTTT
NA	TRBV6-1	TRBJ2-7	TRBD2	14	CASSVTSGSGEQYF	TGTGCCAGCAGTGTGACTAGCGGGAGTGGCGAGCAGTACTTC
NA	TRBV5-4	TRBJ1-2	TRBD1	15	CASSSNRDRVYGYTF	TGTGCCAGCAGCAGTAACCGGGACAGGGTTTATGGCTACACCTTC
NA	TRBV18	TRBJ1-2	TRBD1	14	CASSGTGAFGGYTF	TGTGCCAGCTCAGGGACAGGGGCCTTTGGAGGCTACACCTTC
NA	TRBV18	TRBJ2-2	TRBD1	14	CASSGQQNTGELFF	TGTGCCAGCTCGGGACAGCAGAACACCGGGGAGCTGTTTTTT
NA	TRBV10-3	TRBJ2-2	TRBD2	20	CAISESPGQGLAVNTGELFF	TGTGCCATCAGTGAGTCGCCCGGGCAGGGACTAGCGGTTAATACCGGGGAGCTGTTTTTT
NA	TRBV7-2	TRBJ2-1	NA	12	CASSLIGNEQFF	TGTGCCAGCAGCTTAATCGGCAATGAGCAGTTCTTC
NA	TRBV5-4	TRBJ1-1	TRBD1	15	CASSSGQGMNTEAFF	TGTGCCAGCAGCTCAGGACAGGGCATGAACACTGAAGCTTTCTTT
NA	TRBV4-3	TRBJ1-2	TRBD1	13	CASSLRQGDGYTF	TGCGCCAGCAGTTTACGACAGGGGGATGGCTACACCTTC
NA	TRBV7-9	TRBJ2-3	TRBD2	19	CASSRVWASGSSSTDTQYF	TGTGCCAGCAGCCGCGTGTGGGCTAGCGGGTCCTCTAGCACAGATACGCAGTATTTT